These 17 T cell receptor beta chains were all obtained from the same sample, sequenced in a study of T-cell memory formation after mild COVID-19. Each CDR3 protein is one row after TCRdb ran MiXCR on the 5' RACE reads. Of approximately 200,000 distinct CDR3 sequences in the sample, 16% were seen once. The sequenced sample was PBMCs or a T cell subset sorted from them (not recorded which). The receptor set was obtained from an adult woman who had mild COVID-19 (a few samples of this study predate the infection). Cell type and time point are not known.

This chain connects TRBV4-1 to TRBJ2-7; maybe TRBD2 (7 bases). V was pared by 0 bases and J by 0 bases, with 21 bases between. CDR1 is MGHRA and CDR2 is YSYEKL in the germline V gene. This CDR3 has 19 residues. CDR3 DNA: TGCGCCAGCAGCCAAGATCTCCCCTTCCGGGGGGCTAGCTCCTACGAGCAGTACTTC. This codes for CASSQDLPFRGASSYEQYF.

This clonotype was observed a handful of times. This chain connects TRBV7-9 to TRBJ1-2; D unclear. Germline V CDR1 and CDR2: SEHNR, FQNEAQ (reference sequence). The CDR3 covers 11 residues. V gave up 1 base and J gave up 6 bases, with 3 bases separating them. This chain's CDR3 is CASSLEDGYTF. CDR3 DNA sequence: TGTGCCAGCAGCTTAGAGGATGGCTACACCTTC.

V usage is TRBV6-5 and J usage is TRBJ1-6; TRBD1 might be the D (5 bases). Germline V gene data show CDR1 as MNHEY and CDR2 as SVGAGI. Trimming removed 0 bases from V and 6 bases from J, with 12 bases in between. There are 16 residues in the CDR3. The CDR3 sequence is CASSYSNRGGNSPLHF. The CDR3 region has the DNA TGTGCCAGCAGTTACTCGAATCGCGGGGGTAATTCACCCCTCCACTTT.

This clonotype was counted many times. The gene calls are TRBV7-8 and TRBJ2-2, with TRBD1 matching 12 bases. The germline CDR1 and CDR2 sequences are SGHVS and FQNEAQ. The CDR3 has 22 residues. V shed 2 bases and J 5 bases; nucleotides not matched to a gene: 21. CDR3 in amino acids: CASSLRRERDRGRLRKTGELFF. Here the CDR3 DNA reads TGTGCCAGCAGCTTAAGGCGAGAAAGGGACAGGGGGCGCTTAAGGAAGACCGGGGAGCTGTTTTTT.

This clonotype was observed a handful of times. The gene calls are TRBV6-5 and TRBJ2-1; 9 bases agree with TRBD2. V trimming: 8 bases; J trimming: 9 bases; junction bases outside the gene matches: 5. Germline values: CDR1 MNHEY, CDR2 SVGAGI. This CDR3 region has 12 residues. As DNA, the CDR3 is TGTGCCAGCTTTAGCGGGAGCTCTGAGCAGTTCTTC. Protein sequence: CASFSGSSEQFF.

This clonotype was counted at least ten times. J is TRBJ1-1 and V is TRBV5-1; TRBD1 is a possible D gene (6 bases). V was cut by 3 bases and J by 4 bases, with 16 bases left in between. Germline V gene lookup returns CDR1 SGHRS and CDR2 YFSETQ. The CDR3 contains 15 residues. The CDR3 DNA sequence: TGCGCCAGCAGCTGGGGGCCAGGCGAGGGCACTGAAGCTTTCTTT. This gives the protein CASSWGPGEGTEAFF. Variable domain in full (rest from reference TRBV5-1 and TRBJ1-1): KAGVTQTPRYLIKTRGQQVTLSCSPISGHRSVSWYQQTPGQGLQFLFEYFSETQRNKGNFPGRFSGRQFSNSRSEMNVSTLELGDSALYLCASSWGPGEGTEAFFGQGTRLTVV.

The genes are TRBV20-1 and TRBJ2-1, with TRBD2 matching 9 bases. Trimming took 0 bases from V and 0 from J; bases not matched to a gene: 0. The length of the CDR3 is 15 residues. Germline loops: CDR1 DFQATT, CDR2 SNEGSKA (reference sequence). CDR3 sequence (DNA): TGCAGTGCTAGAGATAGCGGGAGCTCCTACAATGAGCAGTTCTTC. Its protein product is CSARDSGSSYNEQFF.

This clonotype was seen more than once but under ten times. The chain is built from TRBV6-2 or TRBV6-3 and TRBJ2-3, with unresolved D. This CDR3 comprises 16 residues. V was shortened by 0 bases and J by 0 bases, with 10 bases between the two germline ends. The germline V gene encodes CDR1 MNHEY and CDR2 SVGEGT. The CDR3 reads CASSYSRLRSTDTQYF. The CDR3 DNA is TGTGCCAGCAGTTACTCACGACTGAGGAGCACAGATACGCAGTATTTT.

This clonotype was seen a handful of times. The CDR3 here is CASNQEGDSPLHF. CDR3 coding DNA: TGTGCCAGCAACCAAGAAGGCGATTCACCCCTCCACTTT. J is TRBJ1-6 and V is TRBV2, with no clear D. The CDR3 consists of 13 residues. Germline loops: CDR1 SNHLY, CDR2 FYNNEI. Trimming removed 7 bases from V and 8 bases from J, with 12 bases in between.

This clonotype appeared a few times. The gene calls are TRBV7-2 and TRBJ2-3; no clear D. This CDR3 is built from 14 residues. Between the trimmed V and J ends, which lost 2 bases and 1 base, there was a span of 7 bases. CDR1 is SGHTA, CDR2 FQGNSA, per germline. In DNA form, the CDR3 reads TGTGCCAGCAGCTTACTACCCCGCACAGATACGCAGTATTTT. Its protein product is CASSLLPRTDTQYF.

This clonotype occurred once. The V and J genes are TRBV5-1 and TRBJ1-5, with D unclear. Looked up from germline, CDR1 is SGHRS and CDR2 is YFSETQ. The CDR3 length is 13 residues. Trimming stripped 5 bases from V and 4 bases from J, with 10 bases between. The CDR3 DNA reads as TGCGCCAGCAGAGTGGGCCCTAATCAGCCCCAGCATTTT. Translation: CASRVGPNQPQHF.

This clonotype came up a few times. V gene TRBV14 combines with J gene TRBJ2-4, with TRBD2 matching 8 bases. V shed 3 bases and J 6 bases; nucleotides not matched to a gene: 7. The length of the CDR3 is 15 residues. CDR1 is SGHDN and CDR2 is FVKESK in the germline V gene. The chain's CDR3 is CASSQLGGARNIQYF. CDR3 sequence (DNA): TGTGCCAGCAGCCAGCTCGGGGGGGCGCGAAACATTCAGTACTTC.

This clonotype has just a few counts. The CDR3 DNA sequence: TGCAGTGCTACTAGCCCCGTCCCTCGAGGCACCATATATTTT. Its protein is CSATSPVPRGTIYF. The gene calls are TRBV20-1 and TRBJ1-3; D gene uncertain. Trimming removed 4 bases at V and 9 bases at J, with 19 bases between. Germline V gives CDR1 DFQATT, CDR2 SNEGSKA (reference sequence). The CDR3 runs 14 residues.

The CDR3: CASSYSSRGRSYGYTF. The CDR3, as DNA: TGTGCCAGCAGTTACTCCTCCAGGGGACGAAGCTATGGCTACACCTTC. The chain uses TRBV6-5 and TRBJ1-2; the D gene is possibly TRBD1 (6 bases). This CDR3 region has 16 residues. Germline-derived CDR1 and CDR2 are MNHEY and SVGAGI. V was pared by 0 bases and J by 4 bases, with 15 bases between.

This clonotype was counted only a few times. The chain has TRBV20-1 and TRBJ2-3; tentatively, D is TRBD1 or TRBD2 (6 bases each). The germline gives CDR1 DFQATT, CDR2 SNEGSKA (reference sequence). This CDR3 contains 16 residues. Between the trimmed V and J ends, which lost 6 bases and 0 bases, there was a span of 19 bases. CDR3 sequence reads: CSATPMGGPSTDTQYF. Here the CDR3 DNA reads TGCAGTGCCACCCCGATGGGGGGCCCAAGCACAGATACGCAGTATTTT.

This clonotype was counted between two and nine times. The chain uses TRBV5-1 and TRBJ2-4; TRBD1 matches at 11 bases. This CDR3 spans 16 amino acids. V gave up 0 bases and J gave up 7 bases; unmatched junction bases: 6. The germline V gene has CDR1 SGHRS and CDR2 YFSETQ. The CDR3 loop reads CASSLVGQGASNIQYF. CDR3 nucleotides: TGCGCCAGCAGCTTGGTAGGACAGGGGGCGTCGAACATTCAGTACTTC.

This clonotype was detected a few times. The chain has TRBV5-1 and TRBJ2-1; D might be TRBD2 (6 bases). Trimming stripped 5 bases from V and 8 bases from J, with 20 bases between. Germline V lookup: CDR1 SGHRS, CDR2 YFSETQ. The length of the CDR3 is 15 residues. CDR3 nucleotides: TGCGCCAGCAGTTCCGCGGGGCGTGGGGACTATGAGCAGTTCTTC. It yields the protein CASSSAGRGDYEQFF.